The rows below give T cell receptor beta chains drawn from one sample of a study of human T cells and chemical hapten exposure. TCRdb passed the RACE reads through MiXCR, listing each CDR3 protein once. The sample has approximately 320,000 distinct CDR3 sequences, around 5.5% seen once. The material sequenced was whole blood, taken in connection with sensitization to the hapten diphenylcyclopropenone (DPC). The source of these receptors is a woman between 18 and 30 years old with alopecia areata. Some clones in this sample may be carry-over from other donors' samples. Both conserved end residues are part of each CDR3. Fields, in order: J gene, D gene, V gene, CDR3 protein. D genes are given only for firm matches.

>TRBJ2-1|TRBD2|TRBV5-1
CASRSSTSGGKEQFF
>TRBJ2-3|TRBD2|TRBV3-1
CASSQDLSGGTDTQYF
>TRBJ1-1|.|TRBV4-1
CASSQAVREDTEAFF
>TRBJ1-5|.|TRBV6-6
CASLGVNSNQPQHF
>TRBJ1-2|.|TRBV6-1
CASSFRVVDGYTF
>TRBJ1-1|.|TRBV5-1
CASSLVTGSDTEAFF
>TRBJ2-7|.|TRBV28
CASSLRDPYEQYF
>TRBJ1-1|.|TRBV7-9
CASSLELGSAEAFF
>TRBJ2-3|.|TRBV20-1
CSASRPESTDTQYF
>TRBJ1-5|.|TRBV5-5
CASSRQAAGGQPQHF
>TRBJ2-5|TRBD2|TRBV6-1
CASSVTGTSGQETQYF
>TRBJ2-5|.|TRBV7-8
CASSLIFGGPRETQYF
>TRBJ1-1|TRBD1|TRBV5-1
CASSLGGQGSEAFF
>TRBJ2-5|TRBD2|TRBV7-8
CASSLGRTAAGGRETQYF
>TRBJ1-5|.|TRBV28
CASSLEDRARQPQHF
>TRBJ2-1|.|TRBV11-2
CASSPRGKNEQFF
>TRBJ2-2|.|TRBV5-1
CASSLTSSFTGELFF
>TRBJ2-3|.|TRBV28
CASSPSVLPTDTQYF
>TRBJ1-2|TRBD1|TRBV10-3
CAIMGGTGVQGYTF
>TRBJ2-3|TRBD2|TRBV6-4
CASSKTAGEVADTQYF
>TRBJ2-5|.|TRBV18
CASSGAETQYF
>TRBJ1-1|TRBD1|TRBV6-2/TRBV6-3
CASSYPTGTEAFF
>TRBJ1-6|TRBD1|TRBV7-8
CASSLGTGLRNSPLHF
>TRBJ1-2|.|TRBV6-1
CASSEEDYGYTF
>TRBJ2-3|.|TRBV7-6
CASSVRAPAGDTQYF
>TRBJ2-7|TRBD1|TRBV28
CASSSGTAISYEQYF
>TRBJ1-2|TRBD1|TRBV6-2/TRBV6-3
CASHRSEGDRVYFGYTF
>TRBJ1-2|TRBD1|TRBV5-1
CASSQVTGANYGYTF
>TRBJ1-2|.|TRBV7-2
CASSLGPPMGDGYTF
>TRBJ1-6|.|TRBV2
CASNRDNYNSPLHF
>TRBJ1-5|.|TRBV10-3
CAISGGADSNQPQHF
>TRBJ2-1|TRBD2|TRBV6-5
CASSLGGGIDEQFF
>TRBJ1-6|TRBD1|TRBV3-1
CASSQRDRGITPLHF